This T cell receptor beta chain was identified during a study of identical twins. Study-wide findings and caveats: Researchers reported excess low generation probability among twin-shared out-of-frame alpha sequences. In cord blood, abundant beta clonotypes had fewer insertions; memory showed no trend. The same donors were not followed; conclusions instead depended on cross-sectional statistical analysis.

This clonotype occurred many times. Its antigen is not known. Per the germline V gene, CDR1 is SEHNR and CDR2 is FQNEAQ (reference sequence). The CDR3 extends over 15 amino acids. Germline trimming cut 5 bases from V and 2 bases from J; bases unmatched to any gene: 7. Template switching introduced a universal primer site, and the cDNA bore unique molecular identifiers. TCRdb analysed the 5' RACE reads with MiXCR anew, one entry per CDR3 protein. The sample has 750,000 to 950,000 distinct CDR3 sequences; more than 9% are singletons. The same data also contributed to another study, on yellow fever vaccine responses in identical twins.

The sample comprised PBMCs. V is TRBV7-9 and J is TRBJ1-1, with 8 bases matching TRBD1. The TCR comes from a woman aged 18-29 years in good health. In nucleotides, the CDR3 is TGTGCCAGCAGCCCAGCAGGGGGCCGAAACACTGAAGCTTTCTTT. Translated: CASSPAGGRNTEAFF.